These 30 T cell receptor beta chains originate from one sample sequenced in a study of OX40 agonist ivuxolimab in advanced cancers. Libraries were made using the immunoSEQ multiplex PCR assay. As stored in TCRdb, this immuneACCESS dataset retains in-frame rearrangements with V and J assigned. A fraction of the clones does not appear; measured against another copy, unresolved V genes explain less than half of the discrepancy, and the remainder lacks a known reason. The sample table contains 53,000 or so clones; only one count was recorded for approximately 83% of them. The leading ten clones occupy roughly 15% of the sample. The sample in question was CD4+ or CD8+ T cells sorted from blood, obtained in a trial of the OX40 agonist ivuxolimab. The receptor set was obtained from an adult with an advanced solid tumor such as melanoma, head and neck, liver or kidney cancer.

This chain connects TRBV5-1 to TRBJ2-1; possible D gene TRBD2, 6 bases. The CDR3 is 15 amino acids. The V end lost 2 bases, the J end lost 8 bases, and 17 bases lay between the germline ends. The germline V gene encodes CDR1 SGHRS and CDR2 YFSETQ. In DNA, the CDR3 is TGCGCCAGCAGCTTTCCTCCGGGTGGGGGGTATGAGCAGTTCTTC. This codes for CASSFPPGGGYEQFF.

This clone occurred once. V usage is TRBV9 and J usage is TRBJ2-2; tentative D call: TRBD2 (6 bases). V lost 5 bases and J 3 bases, leaving 8 bases between the germline ends. The CDR3 spans 13 residues. Germline assignment: CDR1 SGDLS and CDR2 YYNGEE. The CDR3 reads CASRGGYTGELFF. CDR3 sequence (DNA): TGTGCCAGCAGGGGAGGATACACCGGGGAGCTGTTTTTT. The whole variable domain, remainder taken from reference TRBV9 and TRBJ2-2, is DSGVTQTPKHLITATGQRVTLRCSPRSGDLSVYWYQQSLDQGLQFLIQYYNGEERAKGNILERFSAQQFPDLHSELNLSSLELGDSALYFCASRGGYTGELFFGEGSRLTVL.

The V and J genes are TRBV2 and TRBJ2-5; 9 bases fit TRBD1. In germline, CDR1 is SNHLY, CDR2 FYNNEI. This CDR3 has 15 amino acids. V lost 3 bases to trimming and J lost 5 bases; unmatched junction nucleotides: 7. Written as DNA, the CDR3 is TGTGCCAGCAGTGAGGTGGGACAGGGTCAGGAGACCCAGTACTTC. Amino acid sequence: CASSEVGQGQETQYF.

The chain employs TRBV28 and TRBJ1-4; tentatively, D is TRBD1 (5 bases). The CDR3 has 14 residues. Trimming cost V 3 bases and J 5 bases, with 10 bases left between them. From germline, CDR1 is MDHEN and CDR2 SYDVKM. The CDR3 nucleotides are TGTGCCAGCAGTTTGGGGCAGGGAAATGAAAAACTGTTTTTT. Encoded protein: CASSLGQGNEKLFF.

V usage is TRBV6-1 and J usage is TRBJ2-3, with D perhaps TRBD2 (5 bases). CDR1 and CDR2 (germline): MNHNS, SASEGT. The V end was cut by 4 bases, the J end by 4 bases, with 15 bases between. This CDR3 contains 15 residues. The CDR3 region has the DNA TGTGCCAGCAGTGTCCTTCGAGGGAGCGCAGATACGCAGTATTTT. Translated: CASSVLRGSADTQYF.

This clone has more than one count but fewer than ten. DNA for the CDR3: TGTGCCAGCAGGGGGGAAGGGCAGCCCCAGCATTTT. Translating it yields CASRGEGQPQHF. The gene calls are TRBV2 and TRBJ1-5, with TRBD1 as a possible D gene (5 bases). Trimming stripped 6 bases from V and 7 bases from J, with 10 bases between. There are 12 residues in the CDR3. In germline, CDR1 is SNHLY, CDR2 FYNNEI.

The chain links TRBV15 to TRBJ2-5; unclear D gene. Germline V lookup: CDR1 LNHNV, CDR2 YYDKDF (reference sequence). This CDR3 spans 14 amino acids. Trimming took 0 bases from V and 3 from J, leaving 8 bases between them. CDR3: CATSRDSGKETQYF. CDR3 nucleotide sequence: TGTGCCACCAGCAGAGATTCGGGTAAAGAGACCCAGTACTTC.

V is TRBV7-2 and J is TRBJ2-1; D call uncertain. CDR1 SGHTA and CDR2 FQGNSA come from the germline V gene. The CDR3 covers 19 residues. The V end lost 1 base, the J end lost 0 bases, and 19 bases lay between the germline ends. The CDR3 is CASSLDWFSRTYSYNEQFF. The DNA of the CDR3 is TGTGCCAGCAGCTTAGATTGGTTTTCCCGAACATACTCCTACAATGAGCAGTTCTTC.

The chain couples TRBV28 to TRBJ1-1; a weak D match, TRBD1 (5 bases). In germline, CDR1 is MDHEN, CDR2 SYDVKM. Trimming removed 1 base at V and 7 bases at J, with 19 bases between. This CDR3 is 16 amino acids long. Written as DNA, the CDR3 is TGTGCCAGCAGTTTATCGGGGATGGGGGGATTCAATGAAGCTTTCTTT. Encoded protein: CASSLSGMGGFNEAFF.

This clone was picked up one time. V usage is TRBV7-6 and J usage is TRBJ2-3; a weak D match, TRBD2 (5 bases). The V end lost 5 bases, the J end lost 3 bases, and 15 bases lay between the germline ends. The CDR3 length is 15 residues. The germline gives CDR1 SGHVS, CDR2 FNYEAQ. CDR3 loop: CASSQRTPGTDTQYF. The CDR3 DNA is TGTGCCAGCAGCCAACGGACTCCCGGGACAGATACGCAGTATTTT.

V and J are TRBV2 and TRBJ2-2; D is possibly TRBD1 or TRBD2 (5 bases each). CDR3 length: 15 amino acids. The germline V gene encodes CDR1 SNHLY and CDR2 FYNNEI. The germline V and J ends were trimmed by 5 bases and 4 bases, with 14 bases remaining between them. CDR3 in amino acids: CASSRDLVSTGELFF. CDR3 DNA sequence: TGTGCCAGCAGTAGGGACCTAGTATCCACCGGGGAGCTGTTTTTT.

This sequence joins TRBV6-5 and TRBJ2-3; 8 positions agree with TRBD1. Germline V gene sequence: CDR1 MNHEY, CDR2 SVGAGI. The length of the CDR3 is 15 residues. Trimming cost V 5 bases and J 1 base; bases outside gene matches: 5. In DNA form, the CDR3 reads TGTGCCAGCAGTAAAAGGACAGGGCGCACAGATACGCAGTATTTT. Translation gives CASSKRTGRTDTQYF.

The chain couples TRBV19 to TRBJ2-7, with D possibly TRBD1 on 6 matching bases. Germline lookup yields CDR1 LNHDA and CDR2 SQIVND (reference sequence). The CDR3 extends over 15 amino acids. Between the trimmed V and J ends, which lost 2 bases and 2 bases, there was a span of 13 bases. CDR3 coding DNA: TGTGCCAGTAGTATAACTGGGGGCAATGCCTACGAGCAGTACTTC. Translating it yields CASSITGGNAYEQYF.

The J gene is TRBJ2-1, the V gene TRBV28, with a possible D match to TRBD1 (5 bases). The CDR3 is 13 residues long. Germline V gene lookup returns CDR1 MDHEN and CDR2 SYDVKM. The V end lost 7 bases, the J end lost 4 bases, and 11 bases lay between the germline ends. The CDR3 loop reads CASMAPGYNEQFF. The CDR3 bases are TGTGCCAGCATGGCGCCAGGGTACAATGAGCAGTTCTTC.

Only one count was recorded for this clone. The chain has TRBV19 and TRBJ2-7, with TRBD2 matching over 8 bases. This CDR3 is 15 amino acids long. Germline CDR1 is LNHDA and CDR2 is SQIVND (reference sequence). V shed 1 base and J 2 bases; nucleotides not matched to a gene: 4. The CDR3 coding sequence is TGTGCCAGTAGTATAGGGGTAGCGGGGCCCTACGAGCAGTACTTC. Translating it yields CASSIGVAGPYEQYF.

As to this clone: The junction and the germline gene differ at one end; a read error may be behind it. This sequence joins TRBV30 and TRBJ2-5, with 10 bases fitting TRBD2. Per germline, CDR1 GTSNPN and CDR2 SVGIG (reference sequence). CDR3 length equals 15 residues. The CDR3, as DNA: TGTGCCTGGACCACTAGCGGGATACCCACAGAGTCCCAGTACTTC. Amino acid sequence: CAWTTSGIPTESQYF.

This clone appeared once. The chain is built from TRBV11-2 and TRBJ2-1, with D perhaps TRBD2 (7 bases). Trimming stripped 1 base from V and 7 bases from J, with 14 bases between. CDR1 and CDR2 from the germline V gene are SGHAT and FQNNGV. The CDR3 spans 15 residues. Here the CDR3 DNA reads TGTGCCAGCAGCTTAGGGCAGGGAGGGGGGAATGAGCAGTTCTTC. Translation: CASSLGQGGGNEQFF. Using reference TRBV11-2 and TRBJ2-1 for the parts outside the CDR3, the full variable domain is EAGVAQSPRYKIIEKRQSVAFWCNPISGHATLYWYQQILGQGPKLLIQFQNNGVVDDSQLPKDRFSAERLKGVDSTLKIQPAKLEDSAVYLCASSLGQGGGNEQFFGPGTRLTVL.

The chain carries TRBV5-4 and TRBJ1-1; D is possibly TRBD1 (5 bases). The germline V and J ends were trimmed by 2 bases and 4 bases, with 9 bases remaining between them. The CDR3 has 13 amino acids. Per the germline V gene, CDR1 is SGHNT and CDR2 is YYREEE (reference sequence). CDR3 amino acids: CASSFGGRTEAFF. CDR3 nucleotides: TGTGCCAGCAGCTTCGGGGGACGCACTGAAGCTTTCTTT.

DNA of the CDR3: TGTGCCAGCAGTGTACGGACAGAGTGGGAGACCCAGTACTTC. Translation: CASSVRTEWETQYF. This chain joins TRBV6-1 and TRBJ2-5; a weak D match, TRBD1 (6 bases). CDR1 MNHNS and CDR2 SASEGT come from the germline V gene. This CDR3 is 14 amino acids long. V lost 4 bases to trimming and J lost 5 bases, with 14 bases between them.

V usage is TRBV28 and J usage is TRBJ1-1; D is uncertain. Germline lookup yields CDR1 MDHEN and CDR2 SYDVKM. Trimming took off 4 bases at V and 1 base at J, with 4 bases between the two ends. This CDR3 is 12 amino acids long. This CDR3 reads CASSSGNTEAFF. CDR3 nucleotide sequence: TGTGCCAGCAGTTCAGGGAACACTGAAGCTTTCTTT.

The chain couples TRBV6-5 to TRBJ2-5; tentatively, D is TRBD1 (6 bases). The CDR3 sequence is 14 residues long. Germline CDR1 MNHEY, CDR2 SVGAGI. Trimming removed 5 bases at V and 1 base at J, with 11 bases between. CDR3 in amino acids: CASSRDILQETQYF. In DNA form, the CDR3 reads TGTGCCAGCAGTCGGGACATCCTCCAAGAGACCCAGTACTTC.

The chain combines TRBV15 with TRBJ2-7; possible D gene TRBD2, 6 bases. This CDR3 region has 12 residues. The germline V gene has CDR1 LNHNV and CDR2 YYDKDF (reference sequence). Trimming removed 6 bases from V and 10 bases from J, with 16 bases in between. As DNA, the CDR3 is TGTGCCACCAGTGAAACCGGGACTCCACAGTACTTC. Translating gives CATSETGTPQYF.

This chain uses TRBV28 with TRBJ1-2; 8 bases fit TRBD1. V was clipped by 10 bases and J by 10 bases; unmatched bases: 14. This CDR3 is built from 13 residues. CDR1 MDHEN and CDR2 SYDVKM come from the germline V gene. As DNA, the CDR3 is TGTGCCACATCGGGGGGCAGGGGGCTGGCCTACACCTTC. Translated: CATSGGRGLAYTF.

J is TRBJ2-1 and V is TRBV19; D not resolved. The ends were cut back, 5 bases at V and 4 bases at J, with 9 bases in the middle. CDR1 is LNHDA and CDR2 is SQIVND in the germline V gene (reference sequence). The CDR3 loop spans 13 amino acids. The CDR3 nucleotides read TGTGCCAGTAGTCTTCAGCTATACAATGAGCAGTTCTTC. The encoded protein is CASSLQLYNEQFF.

In its sample, this clone was seen once. This chain links TRBV5-6 with TRBJ2-5; 10 bases are shared with TRBD1. Germline V gene lookup returns CDR1 SGHDT and CDR2 YYEEEE. CDR3 size: 17 residues. V was clipped by 3 bases and J by 0 bases; unmatched bases: 8. CDR3 nucleotide sequence: TGTGCCAGCAGCTCGCGCCGGGACAGGGGTCACCAAGAGACCCAGTACTTC. It is translated as CASSSRRDRGHQETQYF.

This rearrangement joins TRBV11-2 to TRBJ2-5, with unresolved D. Germline CDR1 SGHAT, CDR2 FQNNGV. Trimming took 0 bases from V and 3 from J, leaving 5 bases between them. The CDR3 has 13 residues. CDR3 sequence: CASSLDPKETQYF. The CDR3 DNA is TGTGCCAGCAGCTTAGACCCGAAAGAGACCCAGTACTTC.

The chain combines TRBV9 with TRBJ1-5, with D possibly TRBD1 on 6 matching bases. Germline V CDR1 and CDR2: SGDLS, YYNGEE. The CDR3 sequence is 15 residues long. Deletions cut 3 bases from V and 2 bases from J, with 12 bases between. CDR3 DNA sequence: TGTGCCAGCAGCGAGGGGGGTATGGGCAATCAGCCCCAGCATTTT. Translation: CASSEGGMGNQPQHF.

The CDR3 loop reads CASSLLGGNQPQHF. In DNA, the CDR3 is TGTGCCAGCAGTTTATTAGGGGGCAATCAGCCCCAGCATTTT. The chain couples TRBV27 to TRBJ1-5; maybe TRBD1 (5 bases). The V end lost 1 base, the J end lost 2 bases, and 6 bases lay between the germline ends. Germline CDR1 reads MNHEY; CDR2 reads SMNVEV (reference sequence). The CDR3 length is 14 residues.

The rearrangement links TRBV7-9 to TRBJ2-1, with D possibly matching TRBD2 (5 bases). Per the germline V gene, CDR1 is SEHNR and CDR2 is FQNEAQ (reference sequence). This CDR3 has 15 amino acids. V shed 5 bases and J shed 12 bases, with 23 bases lying between them. CDR3 in DNA: TGTGCCAGCAGCCCACGGACTGGATGGGAAGTAGTGCAGTTCTTC. This translates into CASSPRTGWEVVQFF.

The chain joins TRBV6-6 to TRBJ1-3; D remains unclear. This CDR3 contains 15 residues. The V gene's germline CDR1 is MNHNY and CDR2 SVGAGI (reference sequence). V gave up 6 bases and J gave up 0 bases, with 12 bases separating them. This chain's CDR3 is CASRKDGVSGNTIYF. Written as DNA, the CDR3 is TGTGCCAGCAGGAAGGACGGCGTCTCTGGAAACACCATATATTTT.